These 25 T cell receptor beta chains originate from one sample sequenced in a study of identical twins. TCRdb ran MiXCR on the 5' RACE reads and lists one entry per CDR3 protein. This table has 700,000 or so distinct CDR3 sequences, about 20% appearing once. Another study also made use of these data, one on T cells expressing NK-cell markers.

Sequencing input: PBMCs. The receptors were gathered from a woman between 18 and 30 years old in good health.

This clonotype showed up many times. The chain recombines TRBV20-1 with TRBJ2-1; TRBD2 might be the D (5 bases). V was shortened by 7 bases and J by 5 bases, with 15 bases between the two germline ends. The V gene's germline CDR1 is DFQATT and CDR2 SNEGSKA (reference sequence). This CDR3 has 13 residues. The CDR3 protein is CSVGQEANNEQFF. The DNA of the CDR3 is TGCAGTGTTGGGCAGGAGGCCAACAATGAGCAGTTCTTC.

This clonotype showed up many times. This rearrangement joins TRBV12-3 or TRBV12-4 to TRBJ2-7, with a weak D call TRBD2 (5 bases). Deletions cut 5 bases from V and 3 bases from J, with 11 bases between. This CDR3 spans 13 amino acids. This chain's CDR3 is CASSPPGNYEQYF. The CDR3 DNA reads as TGTGCCAGCAGTCCACCGGGAAACTACGAGCAGTACTTC.

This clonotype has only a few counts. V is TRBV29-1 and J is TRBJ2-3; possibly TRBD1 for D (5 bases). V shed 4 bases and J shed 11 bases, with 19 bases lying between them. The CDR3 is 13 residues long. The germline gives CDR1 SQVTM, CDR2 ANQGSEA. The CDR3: CSVVPDRSQGQYF. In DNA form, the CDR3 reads TGCAGCGTTGTACCAGACAGATCCCAGGGGCAGTATTTT.

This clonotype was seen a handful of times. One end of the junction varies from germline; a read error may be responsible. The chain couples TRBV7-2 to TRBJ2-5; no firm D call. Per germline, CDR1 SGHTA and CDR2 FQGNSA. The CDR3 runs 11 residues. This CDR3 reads CASSFQEAQYF. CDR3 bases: TGTGCCAGCAGCTTCCAAGAGGCCCAGTACTTC.

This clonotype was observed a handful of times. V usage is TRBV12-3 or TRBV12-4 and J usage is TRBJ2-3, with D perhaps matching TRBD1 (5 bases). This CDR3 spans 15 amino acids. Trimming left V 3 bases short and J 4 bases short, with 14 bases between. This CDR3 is CASSLDNSPSDTQYF. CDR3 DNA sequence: TGTGCCAGCAGTTTGGACAACAGTCCCTCAGATACGCAGTATTTT.

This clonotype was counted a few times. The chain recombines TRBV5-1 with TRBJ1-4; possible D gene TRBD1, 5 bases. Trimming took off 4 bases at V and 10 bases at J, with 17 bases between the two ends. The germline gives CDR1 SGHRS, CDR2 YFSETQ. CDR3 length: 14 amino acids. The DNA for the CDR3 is TGCGCCAGCAGCCTGACGGGCTTCGGGGGAAAACTGTTTTTT. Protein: CASSLTGFGGKLFF.

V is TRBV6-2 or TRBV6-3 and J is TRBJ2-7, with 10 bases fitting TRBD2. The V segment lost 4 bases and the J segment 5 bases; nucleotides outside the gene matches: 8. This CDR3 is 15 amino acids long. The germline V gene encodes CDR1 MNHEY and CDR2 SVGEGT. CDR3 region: CASSSWGLAGDEQYF. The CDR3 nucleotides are TGTGCCAGCAGTTCCTGGGGGCTAGCGGGAGACGAGCAGTACTTC.

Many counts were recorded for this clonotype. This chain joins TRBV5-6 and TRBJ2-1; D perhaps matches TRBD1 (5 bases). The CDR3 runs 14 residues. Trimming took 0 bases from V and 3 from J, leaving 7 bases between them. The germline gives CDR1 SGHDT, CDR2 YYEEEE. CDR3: CASSLGGFYNEQFF. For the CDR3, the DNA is TGTGCCAGCAGCTTGGGGGGCTTCTACAATGAGCAGTTCTTC.

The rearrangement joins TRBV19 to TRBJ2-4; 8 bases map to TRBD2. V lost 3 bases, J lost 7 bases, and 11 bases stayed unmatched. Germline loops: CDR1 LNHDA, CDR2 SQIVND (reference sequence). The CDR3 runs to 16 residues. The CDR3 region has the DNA TGTGCCAGTAGTATCGGACCAGCGGGAGAGGTGAACATTCAGTACTTC. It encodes CASSIGPAGEVNIQYF.

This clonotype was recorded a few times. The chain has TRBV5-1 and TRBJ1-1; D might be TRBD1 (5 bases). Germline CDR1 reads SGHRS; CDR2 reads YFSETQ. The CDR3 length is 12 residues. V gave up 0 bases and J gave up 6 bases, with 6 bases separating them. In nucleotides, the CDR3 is TGCGCCAGCAGCTTGGAGACAGCTGAAGCTTTCTTT. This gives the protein CASSLETAEAFF.

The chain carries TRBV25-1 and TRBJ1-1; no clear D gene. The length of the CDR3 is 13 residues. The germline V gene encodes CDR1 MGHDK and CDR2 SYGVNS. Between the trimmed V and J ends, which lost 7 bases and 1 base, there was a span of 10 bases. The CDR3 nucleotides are TGTGCCAGCATGGACGGCCAGAACACTGAAGCTTTCTTT. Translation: CASMDGQNTEAFF. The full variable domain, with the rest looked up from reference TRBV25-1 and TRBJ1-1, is EADIYQTPRYLVIGTGKKITLECSQTMGHDKMYWYQQDPGMELHLIHYSYGVNSTEKGDLSSESTVSRIRTEHFPLTLESARPSHTSQYLCASMDGQNTEAFFGQGTRLTVV.

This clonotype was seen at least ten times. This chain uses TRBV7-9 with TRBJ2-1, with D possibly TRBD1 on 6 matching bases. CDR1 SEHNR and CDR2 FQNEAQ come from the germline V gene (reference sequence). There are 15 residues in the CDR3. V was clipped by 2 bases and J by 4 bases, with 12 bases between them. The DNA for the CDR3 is TGTGCCAGCAGCTTACGGCAGGGGATTTACAATGAGCAGTTCTTC. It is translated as CASSLRQGIYNEQFF.

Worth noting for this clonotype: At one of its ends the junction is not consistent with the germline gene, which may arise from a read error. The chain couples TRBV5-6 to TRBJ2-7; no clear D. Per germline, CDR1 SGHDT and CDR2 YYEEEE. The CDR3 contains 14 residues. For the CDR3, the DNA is TGTGCTAGCAGCTTGCCGAGGCCCGAGGACGAGCAGTACTTC. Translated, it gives CASSLPRPEDEQYF. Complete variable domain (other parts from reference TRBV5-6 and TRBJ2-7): DAGVTQSPTHLIKTRGQQVTLRCSPKSGHDTVSWYQQALGQGPQFIFQYYEEEERQRGNFPDRFSGHQFPNYSSELNVNALLLGDSALYLCASSLPRPEDEQYFGPGTRLTVT.

In nucleotides, the CDR3 is TGCGCCAGCAGCTTGTCACTAGCGGGAGCCTACGAGCAGTACTTC. This sequence encodes CASSLSLAGAYEQYF. This chain uses TRBV5-1 with TRBJ2-7; TRBD2 agrees at 11 bases. In germline, CDR1 is SGHRS, CDR2 YFSETQ. The junction had 2 bases not matched to a gene; V was cut back by 1 base and J by 2 bases. There are 15 residues in the CDR3. The variable domain in full, completed from reference TRBV5-1 and TRBJ2-7, reads KAGVTQTPRYLIKTRGQQVTLSCSPISGHRSVSWYQQTPGQGLQFLFEYFSETQRNKGNFPGRFSGRQFSNSRSEMNVSTLELGDSALYLCASSLSLAGAYEQYFGPGTRLTVT.

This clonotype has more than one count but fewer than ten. Here the CDR3 reads CASSFRTTNTGELFF. The CDR3 nucleotides read TGTGCCAGCAGCTTTAGGACAACTAACACCGGGGAGCTGTTTTTT. J is TRBJ2-2 and V is TRBV7-2, with D tentatively TRBD1 (5 bases). The CDR3 loop spans 15 amino acids. Germline V gene lookup returns CDR1 SGHTA and CDR2 FQGNSA. Deletions cut 3 bases from V and 2 bases from J, with 10 bases between.

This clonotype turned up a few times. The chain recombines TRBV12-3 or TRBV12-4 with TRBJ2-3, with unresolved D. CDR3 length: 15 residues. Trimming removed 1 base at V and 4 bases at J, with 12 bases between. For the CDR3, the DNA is TGTGCCAGCAGTTTAGGTAGGGTCAAGTCAGATACGCAGTATTTT. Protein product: CASSLGRVKSDTQYF.

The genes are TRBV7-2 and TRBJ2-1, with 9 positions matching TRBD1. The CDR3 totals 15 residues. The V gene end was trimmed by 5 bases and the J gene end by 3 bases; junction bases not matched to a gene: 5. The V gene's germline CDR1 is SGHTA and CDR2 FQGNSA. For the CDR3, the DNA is TGTGCCAGCAGCCCTCCGGGACAGGGCTACAATGAGCAGTTCTTC. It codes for CASSPPGQGYNEQFF.

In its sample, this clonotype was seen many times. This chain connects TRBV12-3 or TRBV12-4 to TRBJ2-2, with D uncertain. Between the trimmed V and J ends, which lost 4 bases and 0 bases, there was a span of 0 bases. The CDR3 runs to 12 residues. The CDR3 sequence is CASSSNTGELFF. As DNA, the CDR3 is TGTGCCAGCAGTTCGAACACCGGGGAGCTGTTTTTT.

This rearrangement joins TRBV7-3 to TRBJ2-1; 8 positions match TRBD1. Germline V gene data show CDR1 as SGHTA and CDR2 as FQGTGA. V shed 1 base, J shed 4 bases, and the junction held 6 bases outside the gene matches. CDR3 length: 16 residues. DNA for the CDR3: TGTGCCAGCAGCTTAAAGGGGGGACAGGTGTACAATGAGCAGTTCTTC. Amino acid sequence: CASSLKGGQVYNEQFF.

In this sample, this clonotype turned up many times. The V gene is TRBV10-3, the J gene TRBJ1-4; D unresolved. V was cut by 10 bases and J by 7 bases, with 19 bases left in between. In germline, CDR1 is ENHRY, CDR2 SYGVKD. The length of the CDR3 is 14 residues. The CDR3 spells CATKNQASVEKLFF. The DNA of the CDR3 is TGTGCCACCAAAAACCAGGCTTCGGTTGAAAAACTGTTTTTT.

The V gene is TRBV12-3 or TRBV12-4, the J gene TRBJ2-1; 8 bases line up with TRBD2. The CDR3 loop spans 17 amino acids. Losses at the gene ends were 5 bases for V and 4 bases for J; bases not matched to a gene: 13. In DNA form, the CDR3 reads TGTGCCAGCAGTCCCAGCGCCGGGACTAGGGAGTACAATGAGCAGTTCTTC. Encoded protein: CASSPSAGTREYNEQFF.

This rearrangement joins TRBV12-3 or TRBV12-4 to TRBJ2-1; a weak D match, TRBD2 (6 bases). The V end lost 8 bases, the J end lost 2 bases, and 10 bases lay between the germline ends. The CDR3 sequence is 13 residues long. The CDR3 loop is CASRESPYNEQFF. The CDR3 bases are TGTGCCAGCCGGGAGTCTCCCTACAATGAGCAGTTCTTC.

CDR3 in DNA: TGTGCCAGCAGCTCAACCGGCAGGGCAGGCCAAGAGACCCAGTACTTC. This gives the protein CASSSTGRAGQETQYF. The genes are TRBV12-3 or TRBV12-4 and TRBJ2-5, with D possibly being TRBD1 (5 bases). V gave up 6 bases and J gave up 1 base, with 18 bases separating them. The CDR3 sequence is 16 residues long.

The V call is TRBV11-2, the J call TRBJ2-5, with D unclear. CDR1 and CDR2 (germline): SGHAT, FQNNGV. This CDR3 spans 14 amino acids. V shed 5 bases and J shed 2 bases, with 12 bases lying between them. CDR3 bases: TGTGCCAGCAGCGGGATTGGTGGGCAAGAGACCCAGTACTTC. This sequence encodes CASSGIGGQETQYF.

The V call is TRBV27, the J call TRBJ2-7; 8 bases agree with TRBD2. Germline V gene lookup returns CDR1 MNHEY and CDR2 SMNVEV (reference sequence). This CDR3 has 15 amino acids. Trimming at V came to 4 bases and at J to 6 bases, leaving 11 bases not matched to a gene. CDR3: CASSSPGLGVGEQYF. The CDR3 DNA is TGTGCCAGCAGTTCCCCGGGACTAGGAGTTGGCGAGCAGTACTTC.